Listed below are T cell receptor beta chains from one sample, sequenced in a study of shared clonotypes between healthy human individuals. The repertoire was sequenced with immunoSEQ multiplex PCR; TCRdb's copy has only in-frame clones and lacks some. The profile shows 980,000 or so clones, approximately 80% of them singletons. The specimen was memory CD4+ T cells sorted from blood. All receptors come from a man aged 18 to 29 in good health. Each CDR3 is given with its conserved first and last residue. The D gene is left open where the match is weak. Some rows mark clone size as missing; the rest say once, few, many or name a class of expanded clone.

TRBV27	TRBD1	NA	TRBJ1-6	TGTGCCAGCACTAGAGACAGGGGTTCACCCCTCCACTTT	CASTRDRGSPLHF
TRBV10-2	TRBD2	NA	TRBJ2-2	TGCGCCACCGGGACTAGCGGGAACACCGGGGAGCTGTTTTTT	CATGTSGNTGELFF
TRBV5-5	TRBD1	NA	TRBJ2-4	TGTGCCAGCAGCCTAGGACAGGGCCTAGCCAAAAACATTCAGTACTTC	CASSLGQGLAKNIQYF
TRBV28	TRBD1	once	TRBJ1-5	TGTGCCAGCAGTTGGGGTGGCAGGGGGCCCAATCAGCCCCAGCATTTT	CASSWGGRGPNQPQHF
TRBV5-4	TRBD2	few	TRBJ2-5	TGTGCCAGCAGCCCCGGGACTAGCGGGGGAGAGACCCAGTACTTC	CASSPGTSGGETQYF
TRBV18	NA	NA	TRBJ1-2	TGTGCCAGCTCACCGCTGGGGGGGCAGGCTAACTATGGCTACACCTTC	CASSPLGGQANYGYTF
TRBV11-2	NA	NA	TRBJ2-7	TGTGCCAGCAGCTTAGGGGACATTAGGACCTACGAGCAGTACTTC	CASSLGDIRTYEQYF
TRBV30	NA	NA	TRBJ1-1	TGTGCCTGGAAGGTGGAATACACTGAAGCTTTCTTT	CAWKVEYTEAFF
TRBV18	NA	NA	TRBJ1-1	TGTGCCAGCTCACCGACACGCACTGAAGCTTTCTTT	CASSPTRTEAFF
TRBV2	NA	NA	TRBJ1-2	TGTGCCAGCAGTGAATCGGGCAGTAACTATGGCTACACCTTC	CASSESGSNYGYTF
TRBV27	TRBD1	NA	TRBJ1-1	TGTGCCAGCGCCTCCCTTGCCAGGGGGGATGAAGCTTTCTTT	CASASLARGDEAFF
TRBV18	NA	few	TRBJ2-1	TGTGCCAGCTCACCTCGGATTGGAGATGAGCAGTTCTTC	CASSPRIGDEQFF
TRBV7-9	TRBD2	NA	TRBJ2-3	TGTGCCAGCATCCGATCGTCTCTAGCGGGGGGGCGAGGGACAGATACGCAGTATTTT	CASIRSSLAGGRGTDTQYF
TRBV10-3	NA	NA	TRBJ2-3	TGTGCCATAGGAGGCACAGATACGCAGTATTTT	CAIGGTDTQYF
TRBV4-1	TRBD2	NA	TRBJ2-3	TGCGCCAGCAGCCCCCGTCGGGCGGGAGTGGGAGGCACAGATACGCAGTATTTT	CASSPRRAGVGGTDTQYF
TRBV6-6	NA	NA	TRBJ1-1	TGTGCCAGCAGTTCCCCCAGCAGGAACACTGAAGCTTTCTTT	CASSSPSRNTEAFF
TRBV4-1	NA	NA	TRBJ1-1	TGCGCCAGCAGCCAAGATCTTGGGGGCACTGAAGCTTTCTTT	CASSQDLGGTEAFF
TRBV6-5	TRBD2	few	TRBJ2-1	TGTGCCAGCAGTCCTAGCGGGAGGGGAGGCAATGAGCAGTTCTTC	CASSPSGRGGNEQFF
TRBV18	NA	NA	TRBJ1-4	TGTGCCAGCGGTCTGACTCCCACTAATGAAAAACTGTTTTTT	CASGLTPTNEKLFF
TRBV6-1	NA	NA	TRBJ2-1	TGTGCCAGCAGTGCTTGGGCGGGTGAGCAGTTCTTC	CASSAWAGEQFF
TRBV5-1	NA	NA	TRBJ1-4	TGCGCCAGCAGCCCTACAAGGGCTAATGAAAAACTGTTTTTT	CASSPTRANEKLFF
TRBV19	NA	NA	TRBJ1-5	TGTGCCAGTAGTACCCAGGGGCGGTGGAATCAGCCCCAGCATTTT	CASSTQGRWNQPQHF
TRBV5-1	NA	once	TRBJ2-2	TGCGCCAGCAGCGTTAGCGGAGTAAACACCGGGGAGCTGTTTTTT	CASSVSGVNTGELFF
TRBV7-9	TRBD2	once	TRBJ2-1	TGTGCCAGCAGCCGACCGGGACTAGCGGCCAATGAGCAGTTCTTC	CASSRPGLAANEQFF
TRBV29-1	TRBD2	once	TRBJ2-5	TGCAGCGTTGAATGGGGGGGTGAGACCCAGTACTTC	CSVEWGGETQYF
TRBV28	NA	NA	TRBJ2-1	TGTGCCAGCAGTGAATCAGGGGCTACAAACAATGAGCAGTTCTTC	CASSESGATNNEQFF
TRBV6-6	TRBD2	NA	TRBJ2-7	TGTGCCAGCAGGGCCACTACTAGCGGGATTTGGGAGCAGTACTTC	CASRATTSGIWEQYF
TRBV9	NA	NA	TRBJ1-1	TGTGCCAGCAGCACGACTACCCAGGGAGGGGACACTGAAGCTTTCTTT	CASSTTTQGGDTEAFF
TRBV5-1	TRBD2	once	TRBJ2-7	TGCGCCAGCAGCTTGGAGCCTAGCGGCCTTCGGGAGCAGTACTTC	CASSLEPSGLREQYF
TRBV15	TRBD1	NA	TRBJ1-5	TGTGCCACCAGCAGCTATACAGGGGGCGCGAGCAATCAGCCCCAGCATTTT	CATSSYTGGASNQPQHF
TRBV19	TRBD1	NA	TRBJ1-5	TGTGCCAGCCGATACGGGACAGGGAACGAGCCCCAGCATTTT	CASRYGTGNEPQHF
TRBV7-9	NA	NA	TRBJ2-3	TGTGCCAGCAGCCCCGACAGCACAGATACGCAGTATTTT	CASSPDSTDTQYF
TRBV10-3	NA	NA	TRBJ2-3	TGTGCCAGCGCCCCAGGACGCACAGATACGCAGTATTTT	CASAPGRTDTQYF
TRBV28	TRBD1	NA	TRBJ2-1	TGTGCCAGCAGTGAGGGGGCCCTGAGGGAGCAGTTCTTC	CASSEGALREQFF
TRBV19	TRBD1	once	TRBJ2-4	TGTGCCAGTAGTTCGGGACAGGGGGGAAACATTCAGTACTTC	CASSSGQGGNIQYF
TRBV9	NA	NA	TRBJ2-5	TGTGCCAGCAGCGTAGGACCGAACCAAGAGACCCAGTACTTC	CASSVGPNQETQYF
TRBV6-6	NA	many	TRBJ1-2	TGTGCCAGCAGCCTCCGGGGCGGTGACTATGGCTACACCTTC	CASSLRGGDYGYTF
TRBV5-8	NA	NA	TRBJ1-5	TGTGCCAGCAGCTTGGCTGACAGAAATCAGCCCCAGCATTTT	CASSLADRNQPQHF
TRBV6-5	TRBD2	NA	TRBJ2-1	TGTGCCAGCAGTTACTCGCCCGGGACTAGCAAGAATGAGCAGTTCTTC	CASSYSPGTSKNEQFF
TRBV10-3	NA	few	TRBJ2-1	TGTGCCATCAGTGGGACGACGAATGAGCAGTTCTTC	CAISGTTNEQFF
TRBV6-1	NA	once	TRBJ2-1	TGTGCCAGCGCGGGGGCGGGCTACAATGAGCAGTTCTTC	CASAGAGYNEQFF
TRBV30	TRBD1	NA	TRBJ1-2	TGTGCCTGTGCCCCCGACAGGGGTATCTATGGCTACACCTTC	CACAPDRGIYGYTF
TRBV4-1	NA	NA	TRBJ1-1	TGCGCCAGCAGCCAACCCCTCGGCCAGGGGAAGGGGAACACTGAAGCTTTCTTT	CASSQPLGQGKGNTEAFF